The text below deals with one T cell receptor (beta chain). Its target is unknown. The data were taken from a study of monozygotic twins with inflammatory bowel disease. Study-level points and caveats: IBD patients exhibited fewer clonotypes shared with other individuals than healthy twins, particularly with disease activity. Differing immunosuppressive treatments may have added variability to patient repertoires.

There are 17 residues in the CDR3. The template switching step added UMIs that contained a 6-nucleotide sample barcode. Each of TCRalpha and TCRbeta cDNA went through two nested PCRs, lasting about 15 and 9 cycles. TCRdb re-called the 5' RACE reads; every CDR3 protein appears as one record, without DNA. Its listing shows hundreds of thousands of distinct CDR3 sequences. The rearrangement links TRBV12-3 or TRBV12-4 to TRBJ2-2; TCRdb's D call of TRBD1 is untestable without DNA. Sequences were obtained from blood. The sequence came from a human donor with ulcerative colitis or Crohn's disease, or a healthy co-twin of an affected twin (not recorded which). The CDR3 protein is CASSLGPTGAGTGELFF.